The text below deals with one T cell receptor beta chain. This specimen comes from a study of technical replicates of blood from a few donors. Clones were sequenced by immunoSEQ multiplex PCR, and TCRdb holds only the in-frame ones, with some missing. This sample yields around 54,000 clones, of which about 96% are seen a single time; 0.39% belongs to the top ten. Germline values: CDR1 MNHNY, CDR2 SVGAGI (reference sequence). This CDR3 region has 14 residues. Trimming stripped 4 bases from V and 5 bases from J, with 11 bases between. The TCR originated in a human donor in good health. This chain connects TRBV6-6 to TRBJ1-4, with D unresolved. The sequencing sample was made of T cells isolated from PBMCs. The CDR3 sequence is CASSSLSSNEKLFF. In nucleotides, the CDR3 is TGTGCCAGCAGTTCTCTTTCCTCGAATGAAAAACTGTTTTTT.